This T cell receptor beta chain came from a study of CD8+ T cells in alopecia areata (dated by TCRdb to about 2018). As for the study more broadly: Treated patients were enrolled in an open-label pilot trial of oral tofacitinib, 5 to 10 mg twice daily, for moderate-to-severe alopecia areata. Tofacitinib was given for 6 to 18 months, followed by 6 months of follow-up off drug to assess delayed response and recurrence. The study used high-throughput TCRbeta sequencing to examine T cell clonal expansion in alopecia areata, in both the C3H/HeJ mouse model and human patients. In humans, TCRbeta sequencing was performed on scalp tissue and on sorted CD4+ and CD8+ peripheral blood T cells from healthy controls and from patients with patchy or totalis/universalis alopecia areata. Patients on tofacitinib were biopsied at baseline and after 4 and 24 weeks of treatment, and several of the patients also had a later scalp biopsy. Scalp clonality was compared across normal scalp (n=4), patchy alopecia areata scalp (n=8), and alopecia totalis/universalis scalp (n=8). RNA was extracted with the PAXgene miRNA kit for fixed scalp, the miRNeasy kit for PBMCs, and the RNeasy kit for mouse skin. immunoSEQ multiplex PCR using 35 Vbeta forward primers and 13 Jbeta reverse primers was used to amplify TCRbeta CDR3 regions.

Results and caveats for the whole study, not just this receptor: Shared TCR sequences between patients were less evident than in mice, which may be partly attributable to HLA diversity in the patient population. Scalp TCR repertoire analysis is complicated because resident alphabeta T cells in normal human skin are also sequenced, whereas mouse skin is dominated by gammadelta T cells. Compared with normal scalp, lesional scalp, particularly in alopecia totalis/universalis, had higher clonality and more expanded CD8+ clones, which suggests antigenic drive.

The library was obtained by the immunoSEQ multiplex PCR assay. To provide template for TCR sequencing, every sample had RNA extracted and reverse transcribed into cDNA. SuperScript III was used for first-strand cDNA synthesis, primed with a 2:1 mix of oligo-dT and random hexamers. A synthetic immune receptor repertoire was used to measure amplification bias, and any remaining bias was corrected computationally. The authors' pipeline ran thus. Raw reads were preprocessed for error removal, and CDR3 was defined according to IMGT conventions as running from the conserved cysteine to phenylalanine. To get clonality, Shannon entropy was normalized by log2 of the number of productive unique TCRs and the result was subtracted from 1. CD4 or CD8 identity of scalp clones was inferred by cross-referencing scalp TCRbeta sequences with sorted blood CD4 and CD8 repertoires. Not all clones reach the TCRdb copy of this immuneACCESS table, which keeps in-frame sequences only. Checked studies attribute under half of the gap to unresolved V genes and leave the rest unexplained. The D gene and trimming were derived from the DNA, and the V and J assignments and clone size from that table. The sample table shows approximately 150,000 clones, and 65% to 75% are seen once. The ten largest make up more than 9.5% of the sample.

According to the germline V gene, CDR1 reads MNHEY and CDR2 reads SVGAGI. The cysteine opens and the phenylalanine closes a CDR3 of 15 amino acids. Only the CDR3 region is kept as DNA, spanning 45 bases read in frame from base 1. Deletion took 6 bases off V and 2 bases off J, with a span of 16 bases between the germline ends. The time point label for this specimen denotes: baseline before oral tofacitinib. Peripheral blood and lesional scalp punch biopsies were obtained from patients with alopecia areata. PBMCs were separated by density centrifugation and stained for CD3, CD4 and CD8, after which CD4+ and CD8+ T cells were sorted on a FACSAria. As to this clone: Its antigen is not yet known. No base qualities exist here, and no much larger clone lies one base off it.

This receptor chain uses TRBV6-5 and TRBJ1-2, with the D gene call left open. The sequence was collected from a human donor with alopecia areata. Here the sequenced sample was CD8+ T cells sorted from blood, taken at week 0. This receptor has the CDR3 CASSRTQRVNYGYTF. The nucleotides read TGTGCCAGCAGCCGCACCCAGAGAGTCAACTATGGCTACACCTTC.